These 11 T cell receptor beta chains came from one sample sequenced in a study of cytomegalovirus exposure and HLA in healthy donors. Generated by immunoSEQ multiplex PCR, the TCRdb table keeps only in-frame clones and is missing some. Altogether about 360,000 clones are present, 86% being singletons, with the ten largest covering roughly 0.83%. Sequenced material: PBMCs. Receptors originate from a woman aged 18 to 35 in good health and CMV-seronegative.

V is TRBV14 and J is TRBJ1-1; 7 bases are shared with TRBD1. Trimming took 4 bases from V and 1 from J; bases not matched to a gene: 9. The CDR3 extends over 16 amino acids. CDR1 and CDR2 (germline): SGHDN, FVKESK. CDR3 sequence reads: CASSPYRGLENTEAFF. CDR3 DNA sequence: TGTGCCAGCAGCCCATACAGGGGTTTGGAGAACACTGAAGCTTTCTTT.

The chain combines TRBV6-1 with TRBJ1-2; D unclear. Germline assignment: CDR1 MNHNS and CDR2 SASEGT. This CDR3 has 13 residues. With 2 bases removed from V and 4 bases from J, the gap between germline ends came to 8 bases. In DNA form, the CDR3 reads TGTGCCAGCAGTGAAAAACAGTTCTATGGCTACACCTTC. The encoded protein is CASSEKQFYGYTF.

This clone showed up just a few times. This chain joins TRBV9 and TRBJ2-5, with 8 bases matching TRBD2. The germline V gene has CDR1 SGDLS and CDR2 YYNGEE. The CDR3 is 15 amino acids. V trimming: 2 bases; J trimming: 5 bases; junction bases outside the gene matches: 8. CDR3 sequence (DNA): TGTGCCAGCAGCGTCGAAGCGGGGGCCGCGGAGACCCAGTACTTC. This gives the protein CASSVEAGAAETQYF.

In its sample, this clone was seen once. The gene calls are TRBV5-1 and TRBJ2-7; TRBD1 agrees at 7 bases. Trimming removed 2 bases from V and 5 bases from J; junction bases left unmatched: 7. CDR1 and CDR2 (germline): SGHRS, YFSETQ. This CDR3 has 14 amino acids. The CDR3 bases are TGCGCCAGCAGCTTCAGACGGCAGGGGGACGAGCAGTACTTC. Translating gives CASSFRRQGDEQYF. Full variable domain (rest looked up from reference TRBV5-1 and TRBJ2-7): KAGVTQTPRYLIKTRGQQVTLSCSPISGHRSVSWYQQTPGQGLQFLFEYFSETQRNKGNFPGRFSGRQFSNSRSEMNVSTLELGDSALYLCASSFRRQGDEQYFGPGTRLTVT.

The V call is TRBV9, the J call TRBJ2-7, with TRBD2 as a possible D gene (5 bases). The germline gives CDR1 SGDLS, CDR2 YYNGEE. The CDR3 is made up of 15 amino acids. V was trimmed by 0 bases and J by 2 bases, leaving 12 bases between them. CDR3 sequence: CASSVGARDTYEQYF. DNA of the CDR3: TGTGCCAGCAGCGTAGGGGCTCGGGATACCTACGAGCAGTACTTC.

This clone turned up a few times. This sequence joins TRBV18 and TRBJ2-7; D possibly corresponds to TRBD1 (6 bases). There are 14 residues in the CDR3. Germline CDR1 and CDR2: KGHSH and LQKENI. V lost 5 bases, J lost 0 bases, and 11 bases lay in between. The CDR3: CASSTGQISYEQYF. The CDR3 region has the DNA TGTGCCAGCTCAACAGGACAGATCTCCTACGAGCAGTACTTC.

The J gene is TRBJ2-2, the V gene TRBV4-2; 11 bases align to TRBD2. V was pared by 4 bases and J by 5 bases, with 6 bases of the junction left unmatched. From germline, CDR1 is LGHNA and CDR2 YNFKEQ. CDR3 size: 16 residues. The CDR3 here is CASSPSTSGVTGELFF. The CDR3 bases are TGTGCCAGCAGCCCTTCGACTAGCGGGGTGACCGGGGAGCTGTTTTTT.

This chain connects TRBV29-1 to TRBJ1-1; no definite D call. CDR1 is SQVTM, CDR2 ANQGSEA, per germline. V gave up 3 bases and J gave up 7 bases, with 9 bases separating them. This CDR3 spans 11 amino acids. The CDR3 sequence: CSVEGGIEAFF. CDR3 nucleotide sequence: TGCAGCGTTGAGGGAGGCATTGAAGCTTTCTTT. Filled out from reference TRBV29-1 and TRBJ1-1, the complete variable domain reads SAVISQKPSRDICQRGTSLTIQCQVDSQVTMMFWYRQQPGQSLTLIATANQGSEATYESGFVIDKFPISRPNLTFSTLTVSNMSPEDSSIYLCSVEGGIEAFFGQGTRLTVV.

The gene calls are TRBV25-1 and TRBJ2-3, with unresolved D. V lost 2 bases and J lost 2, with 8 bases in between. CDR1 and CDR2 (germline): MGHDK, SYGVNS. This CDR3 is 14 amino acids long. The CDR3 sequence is CASSEPSPTDTQYF. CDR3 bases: TGTGCCAGCAGTGAACCGAGCCCCACAGATACGCAGTATTTT.

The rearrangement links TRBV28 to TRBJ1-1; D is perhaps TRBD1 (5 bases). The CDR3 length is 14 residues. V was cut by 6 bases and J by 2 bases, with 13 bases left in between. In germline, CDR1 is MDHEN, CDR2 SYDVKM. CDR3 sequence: CASSPFGANTEAFF. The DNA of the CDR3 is TGTGCCAGCAGCCCCTTTGGGGCTAACACTGAAGCTTTCTTT.

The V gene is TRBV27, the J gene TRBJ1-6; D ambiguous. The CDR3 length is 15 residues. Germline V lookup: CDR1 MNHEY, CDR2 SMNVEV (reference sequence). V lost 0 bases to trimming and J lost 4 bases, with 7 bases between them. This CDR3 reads CASSLSLQYNSPLHF. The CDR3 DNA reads TGTGCCAGCAGTTTATCGTTGCAGTATAATTCACCCCTCCACTTT.